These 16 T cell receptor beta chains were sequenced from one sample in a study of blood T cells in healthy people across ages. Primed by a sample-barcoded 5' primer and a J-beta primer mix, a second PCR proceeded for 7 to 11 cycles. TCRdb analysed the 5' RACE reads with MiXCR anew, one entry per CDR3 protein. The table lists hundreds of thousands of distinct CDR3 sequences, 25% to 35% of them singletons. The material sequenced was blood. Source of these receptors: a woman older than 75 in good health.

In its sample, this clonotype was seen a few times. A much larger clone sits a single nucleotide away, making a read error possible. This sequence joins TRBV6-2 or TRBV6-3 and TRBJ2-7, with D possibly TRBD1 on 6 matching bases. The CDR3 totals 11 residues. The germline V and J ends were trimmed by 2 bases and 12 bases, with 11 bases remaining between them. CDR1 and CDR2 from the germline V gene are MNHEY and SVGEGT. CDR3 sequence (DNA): TGTGCCAGCAGTTACAGGGGGTCGACGTACTTC. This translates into CASSYRGSTYF.

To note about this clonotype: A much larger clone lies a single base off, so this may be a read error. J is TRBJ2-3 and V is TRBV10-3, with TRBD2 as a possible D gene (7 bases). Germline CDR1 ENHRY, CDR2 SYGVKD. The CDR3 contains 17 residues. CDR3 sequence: CALSGGDRRGRTDTQYF. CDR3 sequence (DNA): TGTGCCCTCAGTGGGGGTGACAGGCGGGGGCGGACAGATACGCAGTATTTT.

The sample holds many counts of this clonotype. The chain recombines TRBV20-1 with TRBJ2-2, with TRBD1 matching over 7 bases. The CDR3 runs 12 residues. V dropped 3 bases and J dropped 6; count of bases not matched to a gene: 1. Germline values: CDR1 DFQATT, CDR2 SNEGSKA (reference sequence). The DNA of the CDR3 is TGCAGTGCTAGTCAGGGGGCCGGGGAGCTGTTTTTT. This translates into CSASQGAGELFF.

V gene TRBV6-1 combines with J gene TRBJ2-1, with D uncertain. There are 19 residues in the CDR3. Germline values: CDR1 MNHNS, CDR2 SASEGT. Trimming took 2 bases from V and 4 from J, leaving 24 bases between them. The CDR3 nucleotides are TGTGCCAGCAGTGAAAGTACTTACCCCCGGTGGGATCTTTACAATGAGCAGTTCTTC. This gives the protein CASSESTYPRWDLYNEQFF.

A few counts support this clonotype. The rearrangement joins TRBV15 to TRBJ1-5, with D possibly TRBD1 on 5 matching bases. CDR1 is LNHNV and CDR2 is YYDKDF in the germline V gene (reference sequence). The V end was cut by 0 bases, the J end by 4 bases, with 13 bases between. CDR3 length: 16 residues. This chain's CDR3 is CATSRDKAWGNQPQHF. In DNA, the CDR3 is TGTGCCACCAGCAGAGATAAGGCATGGGGGAATCAGCCCCAGCATTTT.

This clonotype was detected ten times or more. DNA of the CDR3: TGCAGTGCTAAAGGACTAGCGTTCTACAATGAGCAGTTCTTC. Amino acid sequence: CSAKGLAFYNEQFF. The chain couples TRBV20-1 to TRBJ2-1, with 9 positions matching TRBD2. V was clipped by 4 bases and J by 3 bases; unmatched bases: 4. This CDR3 region has 14 residues. From germline, CDR1 is DFQATT and CDR2 SNEGSKA (reference sequence).

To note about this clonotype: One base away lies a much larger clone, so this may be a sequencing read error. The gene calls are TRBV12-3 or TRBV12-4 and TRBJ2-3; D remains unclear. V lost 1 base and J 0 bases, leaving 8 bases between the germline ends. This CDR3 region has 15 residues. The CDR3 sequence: CASSLVGLSTDTQYF. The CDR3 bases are TGTGCCAGCAGTTTAGTAGGGTTGAGCACAGATACGCAGTATTTT.

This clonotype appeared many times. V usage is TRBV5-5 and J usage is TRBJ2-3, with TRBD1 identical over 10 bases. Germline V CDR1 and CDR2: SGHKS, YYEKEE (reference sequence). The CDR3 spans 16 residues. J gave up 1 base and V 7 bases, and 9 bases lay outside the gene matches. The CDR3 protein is CASGRHGTGGTDTQYF. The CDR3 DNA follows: TGTGCCAGCGGACGTCATGGGACAGGGGGCACAGATACGCAGTATTTT. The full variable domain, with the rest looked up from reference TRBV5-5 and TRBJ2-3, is DAGVTQSPTHLIKTRGQQVTLRCSPISGHKSVSWYQQVLGQGPQFIFQYYEKEERGRGNFPDRFSARQFPNYSSELNVNALLLGDSALYLCASGRHGTGGTDTQYFGPGTRLTVL.

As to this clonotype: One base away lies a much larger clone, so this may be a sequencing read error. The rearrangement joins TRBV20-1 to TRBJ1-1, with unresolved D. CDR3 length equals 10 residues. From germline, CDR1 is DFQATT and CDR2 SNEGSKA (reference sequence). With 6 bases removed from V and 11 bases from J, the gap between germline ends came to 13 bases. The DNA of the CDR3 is TGCAGTGCGAATACAGTCATGGCTTTCTTT. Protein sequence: CSANTVMAFF.

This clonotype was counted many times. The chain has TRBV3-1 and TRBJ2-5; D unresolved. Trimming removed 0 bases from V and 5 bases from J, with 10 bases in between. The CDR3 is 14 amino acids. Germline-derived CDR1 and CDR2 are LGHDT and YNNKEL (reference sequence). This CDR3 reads CASSQDTSTETQYF. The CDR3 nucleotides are TGTGCCAGCAGCCAAGATACCAGCACGGAGACCCAGTACTTC.

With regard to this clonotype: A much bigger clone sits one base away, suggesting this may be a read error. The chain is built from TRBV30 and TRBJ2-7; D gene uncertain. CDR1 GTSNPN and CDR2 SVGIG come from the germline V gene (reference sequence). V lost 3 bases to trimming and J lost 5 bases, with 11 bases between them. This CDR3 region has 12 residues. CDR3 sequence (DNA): TGTGCCTGGAGCATGGGTTCCCACGAGCAGTACTTC. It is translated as CAWSMGSHEQYF.

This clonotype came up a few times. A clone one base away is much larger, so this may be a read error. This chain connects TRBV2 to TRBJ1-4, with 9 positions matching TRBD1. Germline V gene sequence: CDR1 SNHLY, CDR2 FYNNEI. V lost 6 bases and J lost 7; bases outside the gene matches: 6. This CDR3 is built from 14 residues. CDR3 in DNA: TGTGCCAGCAGAAAGACAGGGGGGAGTGAAAAACTGTTTTTT. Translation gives CASRKTGGSEKLFF.

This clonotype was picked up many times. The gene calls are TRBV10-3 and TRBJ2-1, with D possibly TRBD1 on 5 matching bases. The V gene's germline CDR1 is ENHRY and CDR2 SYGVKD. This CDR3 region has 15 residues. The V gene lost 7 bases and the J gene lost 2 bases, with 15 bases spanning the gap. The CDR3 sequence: CAIKSTRGTYNEQFF. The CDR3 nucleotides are TGTGCCATCAAATCAACAAGGGGTACCTACAATGAGCAGTTCTTC.

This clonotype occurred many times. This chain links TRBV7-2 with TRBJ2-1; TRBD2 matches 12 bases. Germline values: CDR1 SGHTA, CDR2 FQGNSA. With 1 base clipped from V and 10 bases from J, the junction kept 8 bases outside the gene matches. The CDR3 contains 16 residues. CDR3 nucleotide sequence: TGTGCCAGCAGCTTAGGTCCGCTAGCGGGGGGGCACGAGCAGTTCTTC. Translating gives CASSLGPLAGGHEQFF.

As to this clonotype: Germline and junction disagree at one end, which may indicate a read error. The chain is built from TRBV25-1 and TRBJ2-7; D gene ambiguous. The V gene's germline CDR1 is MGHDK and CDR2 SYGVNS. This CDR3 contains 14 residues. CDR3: CASREYWRRSEQYF. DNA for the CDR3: TGTGCCAGCAGGGAATATTGGCGGCGTTCCGAGCAGTACTTC.

In nucleotides, the CDR3 is TGCAGTGCTAGTCCCACGAGTAATTCACCCCTCCACTTT. Translating it yields CSASPTSNSPLHF. The rearrangement joins TRBV20-1 to TRBJ1-6; D is unresolved. Trimming stripped 3 bases from V and 6 bases from J, with 9 bases between. The germline V gene encodes CDR1 DFQATT and CDR2 SNEGSKA (reference sequence). The CDR3 is 13 residues long.